The clone carrying this T cell receptor (beta chain) occurred a few times. TCRdb used MiXCR to reprocess the 5' RACE reads, holding one entry per CDR3 protein. The table lists about 790,000 distinct CDR3 sequences, around a sixth of them singletons. The sample belongs to a study of identical twins. The germline CDR1 and CDR2 sequences are MNHEY and SVGAGI. The CDR3 loop spans 14 amino acids. V shed 2 bases and J 8 bases; nucleotides not matched to a gene: 3. This same sample was also taken into another study, of T cells expressing NK-cell markers. That report adds: Several of the donors also had these clonotypes leading their CD3+CD56-NKG2C+ fraction.

This sequence was found in a woman aged 18-30 years in good health. Input material: PBMCs. The chain employs TRBV6-5 and TRBJ2-1, with 10 bases identical to TRBD1. CDR3 loop: CASSYRTGGHEQFF. DNA for the CDR3: TGTGCCAGCAGTTACCGGACAGGGGGACATGAGCAGTTCTTC.